This T cell receptor (beta chain) was found in a study of T cell repertoires in cytomegalovirus infection. For the study at large: In public TCR beta signatures, there were indications of both CMV infection and matching HLA type.

MiXCR, applied by TCRdb to the reads, yields one record per CDR3 protein. The table shows approximately 500,000 distinct CDR3 sequences, with about 11% occurring only once. Broader study findings: What dominated the ex vivo response were HLA-C-restricted CMV-specific TCR beta clonotypes.

This clonotype appeared many times. The antigen is unknown. In germline, CDR1 is SGHDN, CDR2 FVKESK. V lost 1 base to trimming and J lost 1 base, with 4 bases between them. This CDR3 comprises 13 residues. V usage is TRBV14 and J usage is TRBJ1-1, with D hard to call. Sequencing was carried out using PBMCs. This TCR was sampled from a human donor in good health (CMV status not recorded). Some clones in this sample may be carry-over from other donors' samples. The CDR3 region is CASSQARNTEAFF. CDR3 in DNA: TGTGCCAGCAGCCAAGCCAGGAACACTGAAGCTTTCTTT.